Shown below are 9 T cell receptor beta chains from a single sample sequenced in a study of cytomegalovirus exposure and HLA in healthy donors. Vbeta (60) and Jbeta (13) primers were used in the PCR. Assay used: immunoSEQ multiplex PCR; TCRdb lists only in-frame clones, some missing. The table lists some 180,000 clones, around 80% of them singletons. Sample: PBMCs. All receptors derive from a girl between 5 and 17 years old in good health and CMV-seropositive.

This clone was observed a single time. This rearrangement joins TRBV7-9 to TRBJ1-1; 7 bases are shared with TRBD1. The V segment lost 4 bases and the J segment 5 bases; nucleotides outside the gene matches: 1. Germline lookup yields CDR1 SEHNR and CDR2 FQNEAQ (reference sequence). This CDR3 has 12 amino acids. The DNA of the CDR3 is TGTGCCAGCAGCTGGGACAGAACTGAAGCTTTCTTT. Protein: CASSWDRTEAFF. Drawing the rest from reference TRBV7-9 and TRBJ1-1, the complete variable domain is DTGVSQNPRHKITKRGQNVTFRCDPISEHNRLYWYRQTLGQGPEFLTYFQNEAQLEKSRLLSDRFSAERPKGSFSTLEIQRTEQGDSAMYLCASSWDRTEAFFGQGTRLTVV.

V is TRBV10-3 and J is TRBJ2-7; 7 bases fit TRBD2. This CDR3 has 16 amino acids. Germline V gene data show CDR1 as ENHRY and CDR2 as SYGVKD. J was trimmed by 0 bases and V by 0 bases; bases with no gene match: 5. In DNA form, the CDR3 reads TGTGCCATCAGTGAGTCGGGGGGGAAGGACTCCTACGAGCAGTACTTC. As protein: CAISESGGKDSYEQYF.

This clone has more than one count but fewer than ten. J is TRBJ1-3 and V is TRBV18, with 10 bases aligning to TRBD1. V gave up 8 bases and J gave up 4 bases; unmatched junction bases: 11. This CDR3 is 16 amino acids long. Germline V gene lookup returns CDR1 KGHSH and CDR2 LQKENI. CDR3 protein: CASEPRTGGTGNTIYF. The CDR3 DNA reads TGTGCCAGCGAACCCCGGACAGGGGGAACCGGAAACACCATATATTTT.

The rearrangement joins TRBV9 to TRBJ1-1; D remains unclear. V was cut by 0 bases and J by 0 bases, with 18 bases left in between. This CDR3 contains 18 residues. Germline CDR1 SGDLS, CDR2 YYNGEE. This CDR3 reads CASSVAPAGLGMNTEAFF. DNA of the CDR3: TGTGCCAGCAGCGTAGCCCCGGCCGGGTTAGGCATGAACACTGAAGCTTTCTTT. Drawing the rest from reference TRBV9 and TRBJ1-1, the complete variable domain is DSGVTQTPKHLITATGQRVTLRCSPRSGDLSVYWYQQSLDQGLQFLIQYYNGEERAKGNILERFSAQQFPDLHSELNLSSLELGDSALYFCASSVAPAGLGMNTEAFFGQGTRLTVV.

This clone turned up a few times. The CDR3 bases are TGTGCCAGCAGTTACGTAACGGCCTACGAGCAGTACTTC. Translated, it gives CASSYVTAYEQYF. The chain links TRBV6-6 to TRBJ2-7; D not certain. The ends were cut back, 2 bases at V and 2 bases at J, with 7 bases in the middle. The CDR3 spans 13 residues. Germline V CDR1 and CDR2: MNHNY, SVGAGI (reference sequence).

This sequence joins TRBV18 and TRBJ1-5, with a weak D call TRBD1 (5 bases). The CDR3 runs to 17 residues. Trimming took 4 bases from V and 4 from J, leaving 20 bases between them. The germline V gene encodes CDR1 KGHSH and CDR2 LQKENI. As DNA, the CDR3 is TGTGCCAGCTCACTGGGGAACTGGGGCTTAGGAAATCAGCCCCAGCATTTT. This gives the protein CASSLGNWGLGNQPQHF.

The V and J genes are TRBV7-9 and TRBJ2-5; D perhaps matches TRBD1 (5 bases). V was shortened by 0 bases and J by 4 bases, with 12 bases between the two germline ends. CDR3 size: 15 residues. Germline V gene sequence: CDR1 SEHNR, CDR2 FQNEAQ (reference sequence). CDR3 in amino acids: CASSLAAGNGETQYF. The CDR3 DNA reads TGTGCCAGCAGCTTAGCTGCAGGGAATGGAGAGACCCAGTACTTC. Drawing the rest from reference TRBV7-9 and TRBJ2-5, the complete variable domain is DTGVSQNPRHKITKRGQNVTFRCDPISEHNRLYWYRQTLGQGPEFLTYFQNEAQLEKSRLLSDRFSAERPKGSFSTLEIQRTEQGDSAMYLCASSLAAGNGETQYFGPGTRLLVL.

The chain carries TRBV29-1 and TRBJ1-2, with TRBD1 as a possible D gene (5 bases). The V gene lost 4 bases and the J gene lost 7 bases, with 10 bases spanning the gap. This CDR3 spans 11 amino acids. The germline V gene has CDR1 SQVTM and CDR2 ANQGSEA. CDR3 loop: CSVVGQSGYTF. CDR3 coding DNA: TGCAGCGTTGTGGGGCAAAGTGGCTACACCTTC.

The rearrangement links TRBV29-1 to TRBJ1-2, with D possibly being TRBD1 (6 bases). Germline CDR1 reads SQVTM; CDR2 reads ANQGSEA. Trimming shortened V by 6 bases and J by 4 bases, and 15 bases separated the two germline ends. The CDR3 runs to 13 residues. CDR3 sequence: CSVSDRSGYGYTF. Written as DNA, the CDR3 is TGCAGCGTCTCAGACAGGTCCGGCTATGGCTACACCTTC.